Listed here are 14 T cell receptor beta chains from one sample, sequenced in a study of T cell responses to AZD1222 COVID-19 vaccine. The method was immunoSEQ multiplex PCR; TCRdb's version includes in-frame clones alone and lacks a portion of them. The sample has about 93,000 clones, roughly 91% seen once; the top ten hold approximately 2.6%. The material sequenced was peripheral blood, taken on day 0 of MenACWY control vaccination. These receptor sequences come from an adult in good health.

The CDR3, as DNA: TGTGCCAGCAGACACCCTAGTCGGAGCCCCCAGTACTTC. This gives the protein CASRHPSRSPQYF. This chain uses TRBV7-2 with TRBJ2-5, with D uncertain. This CDR3 is built from 13 residues. V lost 6 bases, J lost 9 bases, and 17 bases lay in between. Per germline, CDR1 SGHTA and CDR2 FQGNSA.

This clone was observed a single time. The V and J genes are TRBV27 and TRBJ2-1; 7 nucleotides align to TRBD1. Germline assignment: CDR1 MNHEY and CDR2 SMNVEV (reference sequence). This CDR3 has 15 amino acids. Unmatched junction bases numbered 11, after V lost 4 bases and J lost 8 bases. This CDR3 is CASSWSPEGTDEQFF. The DNA for the CDR3 is TGTGCCAGCAGTTGGAGCCCAGAGGGGACAGATGAGCAGTTCTTC.

This chain links TRBV6-5 with TRBJ1-2; 12 nucleotides agree with TRBD1. CDR3 size: 15 residues. The V segment lost 4 bases and the J segment 4 bases; nucleotides outside the gene matches: 4. Germline V gives CDR1 MNHEY, CDR2 SVGAGI. The CDR3 here is CASSFAGQGAYGYTF. In nucleotides, the CDR3 is TGTGCCAGCAGTTTCGCGGGACAGGGGGCCTATGGCTACACCTTC.

The rearrangement links TRBV9 to TRBJ1-2, with TRBD1 identical over 7 bases. The ends lost 3 bases at V and 3 bases at J; junction bases unmatched: 14. Germline loops: CDR1 SGDLS, CDR2 YYNGEE. CDR3 length: 17 residues. CDR3 nucleotide sequence: TGTGCCAGCAGCGCTACCCCCACTGTCACAGGGGACTATGGCTACACCTTC. This codes for CASSATPTVTGDYGYTF.

The gene calls are TRBV5-5 and TRBJ1-4, with TRBD1 identical over 7 bases. V was clipped by 1 base and J by 8 bases; unmatched bases: 5. The germline V gene has CDR1 SGHKS and CDR2 YYEKEE (reference sequence). The CDR3 is 14 residues long. The DNA for the CDR3 is TGTGCCAGCAGCTTGCGACAGGGAGGGGAAAAACTGTTTTTT. This encodes CASSLRQGGEKLFF.

The chain carries TRBV9 and TRBJ2-1; 8 nucleotides line up with TRBD2. The J segment lost 9 bases and the V segment lost 3 bases, leaving 2 bases of the junction unmatched. The CDR3 is made up of 12 amino acids. Germline V lookup: CDR1 SGDLS, CDR2 YYNGEE. The CDR3 coding sequence is TGTGCCAGCAGCGCGGGGGGGAGTGAGCAGTTCTTC. Its translation is CASSAGGSEQFF.

The chain has TRBV6-5 and TRBJ1-1; D is unclear. The CDR3 length is 11 residues. V shed 4 bases and J shed 8 bases, with 8 bases lying between them. CDR1 is MNHEY, CDR2 SVGAGI, per germline. CDR3 sequence: CASSLQQEAFF. The CDR3 nucleotides are TGTGCCAGCAGTTTACAGCAGGAAGCTTTCTTT.

This chain connects TRBV6-5 to TRBJ1-2; the D gene is possibly TRBD1 (5 bases). This CDR3 region has 15 residues. Germline CDR1 is MNHEY and CDR2 is SVGAGI. V lost 2 bases to trimming and J lost 6 bases, with 16 bases between them. CDR3 amino acids: CASSYGVGTPHGYTF. The DNA for the CDR3 is TGTGCCAGCAGTTACGGGGTCGGGACCCCGCATGGCTACACCTTC.

The CDR3 coding sequence is TGTGCCAGCAGGCAACAGGGTAGCACAGATACGCAGTATTTT. Its protein product is CASRQQGSTDTQYF. The chain links TRBV2 to TRBJ2-3; possible D gene TRBD1, 6 bases. Germline lookup yields CDR1 SNHLY and CDR2 FYNNEI. This CDR3 contains 14 residues. V was cut by 6 bases and J by 0 bases, with 10 bases left in between.

The chain combines TRBV6-5 with TRBJ2-3; D is uncertain. The CDR3 contains 12 residues. From germline, CDR1 is MNHEY and CDR2 SVGAGI. The V end was cut by 6 bases, the J end by 1 base, with 5 bases between. CDR3 sequence: CASSRGTDTQYF. The CDR3 DNA follows: TGTGCCAGCAGCCGGGGCACAGATACGCAGTATTTT.

The rearrangement links TRBV6-4 to TRBJ1-1; TRBD1 is a possible D gene (6 bases). This CDR3 spans 13 amino acids. The germline V gene encodes CDR1 MRHNA and CDR2 SNTAGT. Trimming left V 5 bases short and J 2 bases short, with 9 bases between. The DNA for the CDR3 is TGTGCCAGCAGTACGACAGGTAACACTGAAGCTTTCTTT. Translation gives CASSTTGNTEAFF.

The genes are TRBV4-3 and TRBJ1-6, with D perhaps TRBD1 (5 bases). Germline CDR1 is LGHNA and CDR2 is YSLEER. The V and J ends lost 0 bases and 10 bases respectively, with 10 bases between them. The CDR3 runs to 14 residues. The CDR3 DNA follows: TGCGCCAGCAGCCAAGATGGCAGGGAATCACCCCTCCACTTT. This codes for CASSQDGRESPLHF.

This clone came up once. The chain combines TRBV29-1 with TRBJ1-3; D unclear. CDR1 and CDR2 (germline): SQVTM, ANQGSEA. The CDR3 length is 13 residues. The ends were cut back, 7 bases at V and 0 bases at J, with 10 bases in the middle. The CDR3 region has the DNA TGCAGCGCAACAGTCACCTCTGGAAACACCATATATTTT. The encoded protein is CSATVTSGNTIYF.

This chain connects TRBV3-1 (or the pseudogene TRBV3-2) to TRBJ1-4, with 7 bases fitting TRBD1. Per the germline V gene, CDR1 is LGHDT and CDR2 is YNNKEL (reference sequence). This CDR3 has 18 residues. The V segment lost 4 bases and the J segment 0 bases; nucleotides outside the gene matches: 11. CDR3 nucleotide sequence: TGTGCCAGCAGCCGAAGACTCAAGACAGGGACAACTAATGAAAAACTGTTTTTT. Translating it yields CASSRRLKTGTTNEKLFF.